A selection of T cell receptor beta chains follows, all from one sample in a study of blood T cells in healthy people across ages. Each CDR3 protein is one row after TCRdb ran MiXCR on the 5' RACE reads. The table has fewer than 700,000 distinct CDR3 sequences, over 40% seen once. Specimen: blood. The receptors here all came from a man aged 80 or over in good health. Each CDR3 is given with its conserved first and last residue. A D gene is named only where the DNA matches it firmly. Not all rows give a size; the values are once, few, many and, for expanded clones, a class.

j_gene | v_gene | abundance | d_gene | CDR3aa | CDR3nt
TRBJ2-7 | TRBV5-6 | - | - | CASTGRGYEQYF | TGTGCCAGCACCGGGAGAGGCTACGAGCAGTACTTC
TRBJ2-7 | TRBV7-9 | few | - | CASRSLTPGAEQYF | TGTGCCAGCAGGTCCTTGACACCCGGGGCTGAGCAGTACTTC
TRBJ2-4 | TRBV21-1 | - | - | CATYPDTITCLAKNIQYF | TGTGCCACCTATCCTGACACGATTACCTGCCTAGCCAAAAACATTCAGTACTTC
TRBJ2-7 | TRBV7-2 | - | - | CASSSRQIFYEQYF | TGTGCCAGCAGCTCCCGACAGATATTCTACGAGCAGTACTTC
TRBJ1-1 | TRBV29-1 | few | - | CSVDIEGLNTEAFF | TGCAGCGTCGACATTGAGGGGCTAAACACTGAAGCTTTCTTT
TRBJ2-7 | TRBV7-6 | few | TRBD2 | CASSLGASGGSENSYEQYF | TGTGCCAGCAGCTTAGGGGCTAGCGGGGGGTCGGAGAACTCCTACGAGCAGTACTTC
TRBJ1-6 | TRBV7-2 | - | - | CASSPPRPSRDNSPLHF | TGTGCCAGCAGCCCACCTCGGCCCAGCAGGGACAATTCACCCCTCCACTTT
TRBJ1-4 | TRBV6-6 | - | - | CATWDRSEKLFF | TGTGCCACCTGGGACCGAAGTGAAAAACTGTTTTTT
TRBJ2-7 | TRBV5-1 | few | TRBD1 | CASSLVSRGLSEQYF | TGCGCCAGCAGCTTGGTATCCAGGGGGCTAAGCGAGCAGTACTTC
TRBJ2-1 | TRBV2 | - | TRBD2 | CASKREIYEQFF | TGTGCCAGCAAGCGGGAGATCTATGAGCAGTTCTTC
TRBJ2-1 | TRBV4-2 | few | - | CASSQGRTDSYNEQFF | TGTGCCAGCAGCCAAGGAAGGACTGACTCCTACAATGAGCAGTTCTTC
TRBJ1-6 | TRBV27 | few | - | CAGSLVRDNSPLHF | TGTGCCGGCAGTTTAGTCCGAGATAATTCACCCCTCCACTTT
TRBJ2-7 | TRBV10-3 | few | TRBD1 | CAITPGQSSYEQYF | TGTGCCATCACCCCGGGACAGAGCTCCTACGAGCAGTACTTC
TRBJ2-1 | TRBV10-3 | few | TRBD2 | CAISVAGEGNEQFF | TGTGCCATCAGTGTAGCGGGAGAGGGCAATGAGCAGTTCTTC
TRBJ1-4 | TRBV3-1 | - | - | CASSQEDSPNEKLFF | TGTGCCAGCAGCCAAGAGGACAGTCCCAATGAAAAACTGTTTTTT
TRBJ1-1 | TRBV12-3/TRBV12-4 | - | - | CASSPRAARVAFF | TGTGCCAGCAGTCCCCGGGCAGCCCGGGTGGCTTTCTTT
TRBJ2-1 | TRBV24-1 | few | - | CATSDTDSSTQFF | TGTGCCACCAGTGATACGGACTCATCAACGCAGTTCTTC
TRBJ1-3 | TRBV5-1 | - | TRBD1 | CASSLGGQTSGNTIYF | TGCGCCAGCAGCTTGGGGGGACAGACCTCTGGAAACACCATATATTTT
TRBJ2-3 | TRBV20-1 | many | TRBD2 | CSARGLAGDGSADTQYF | TGCAGTGCTAGGGGACTAGCGGGAGATGGTAGTGCAGATACGCAGTATTTT
TRBJ2-7 | TRBV20-1 | once | - | CSCGQPDYEQYF | TGCAGTTGCGGGCAACCAGACTACGAGCAGTACTTC
TRBJ2-1 | TRBV9 | - | TRBD2 | CASSDTNSGTSGTREQFF | TGTGCCAGCAGCGATACAAACTCCGGGACTAGCGGGACAAGAGAGCAGTTCTTC
TRBJ2-7 | TRBV3-1 | - | TRBD2 | CASSQAGLAAYEQYF | TGTGCCAGCAGCCAAGCCGGACTAGCGGCCTACGAGCAGTACTTC
TRBJ2-2 | TRBV5-1 | - | - | CASSLDSNTGELFF | TGCGCCAGCAGCCTAGACAGTAACACCGGGGAGCTGTTTTTT